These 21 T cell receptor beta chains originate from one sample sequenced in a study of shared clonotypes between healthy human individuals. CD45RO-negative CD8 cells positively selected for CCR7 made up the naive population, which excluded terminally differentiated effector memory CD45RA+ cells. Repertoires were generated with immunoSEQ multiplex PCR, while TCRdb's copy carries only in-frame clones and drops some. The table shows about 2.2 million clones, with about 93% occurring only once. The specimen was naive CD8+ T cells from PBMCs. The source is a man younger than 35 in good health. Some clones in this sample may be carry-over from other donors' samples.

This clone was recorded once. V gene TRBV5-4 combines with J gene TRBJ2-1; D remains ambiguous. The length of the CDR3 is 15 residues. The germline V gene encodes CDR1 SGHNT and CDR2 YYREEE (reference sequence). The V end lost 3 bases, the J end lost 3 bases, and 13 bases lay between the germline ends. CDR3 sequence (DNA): TGTGCCAGCAGCTGGGGTGTCGAGGACTACAATGAGCAGTTCTTC. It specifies CASSWGVEDYNEQFF. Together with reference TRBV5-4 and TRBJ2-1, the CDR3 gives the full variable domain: ETGVTQSPTHLIKTRGQQVTLRCSSQSGHNTVSWYQQALGQGPQFIFQYYREEENGRGNFPPRFSGLQFPNYSSELNVNALELDDSALYLCASSWGVEDYNEQFFGPGTRLTVL.

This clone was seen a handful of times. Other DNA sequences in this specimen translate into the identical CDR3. CDR3 sequence reads: CASSPGTSGYEQYF. CDR3 DNA: TGTGCCAGCAGTCCCGGGACTAGCGGCTACGAGCAGTACTTC. This chain connects TRBV27 to TRBJ2-7; TRBD2 agrees at 11 bases. The CDR3 is made up of 14 amino acids. With V trimmed by 5 bases and J by 3 bases, 3 bases remained unmatched. The V gene's germline CDR1 is MNHEY and CDR2 SMNVEV (reference sequence).

CDR3 sequence reads: CASSRLDSGRSTDTQYF. The CDR3 region has the DNA TGCGCCAGCAGCCGTCTAGATAGCGGGAGAAGCACAGATACGCAGTATTTT. The chain carries TRBV4-1 and TRBJ2-3, with 9 bases lining up with TRBD2. This CDR3 is 17 amino acids long. From germline, CDR1 is MGHRA and CDR2 YSYEKL. With 4 bases clipped from V and 0 bases from J, the junction kept 8 bases outside the gene matches.

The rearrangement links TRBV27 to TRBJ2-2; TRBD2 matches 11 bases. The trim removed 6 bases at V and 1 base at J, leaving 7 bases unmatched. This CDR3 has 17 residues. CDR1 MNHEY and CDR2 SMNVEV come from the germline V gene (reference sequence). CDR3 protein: CASRSRLAGLNTGELFF. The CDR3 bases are TGTGCCAGCAGATCCAGACTAGCGGGACTGAACACCGGGGAGCTGTTTTTT.

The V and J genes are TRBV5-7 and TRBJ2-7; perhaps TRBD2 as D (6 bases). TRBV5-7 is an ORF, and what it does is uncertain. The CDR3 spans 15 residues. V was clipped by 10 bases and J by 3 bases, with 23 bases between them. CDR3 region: CAYPVRTGVLYEQYF. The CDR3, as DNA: TGTGCCTACCCCGTCCGGACGGGAGTACTCTACGAGCAGTACTTC.

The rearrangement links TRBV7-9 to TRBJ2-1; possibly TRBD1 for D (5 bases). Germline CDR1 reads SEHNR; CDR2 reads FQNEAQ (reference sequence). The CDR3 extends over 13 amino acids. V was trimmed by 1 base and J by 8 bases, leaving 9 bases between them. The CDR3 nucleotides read TGTGCCAGCAGCTTAGTCGCAGGGTATGAGCAGTTCTTC. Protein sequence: CASSLVAGYEQFF.

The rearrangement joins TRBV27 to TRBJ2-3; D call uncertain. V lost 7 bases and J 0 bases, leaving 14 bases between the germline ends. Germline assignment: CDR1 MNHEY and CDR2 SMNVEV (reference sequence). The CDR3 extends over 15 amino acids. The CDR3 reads CASTRNFPSTDTQYF. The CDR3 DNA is TGTGCCAGCACGAGGAACTTTCCTAGCACAGATACGCAGTATTTT.

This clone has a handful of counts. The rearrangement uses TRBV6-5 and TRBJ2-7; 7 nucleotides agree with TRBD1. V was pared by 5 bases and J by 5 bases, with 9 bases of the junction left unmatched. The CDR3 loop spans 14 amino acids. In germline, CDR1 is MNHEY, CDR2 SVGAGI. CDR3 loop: CASSRTGATHEQYF. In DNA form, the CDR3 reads TGTGCCAGCAGTCGAACAGGGGCAACCCACGAGCAGTACTTC.

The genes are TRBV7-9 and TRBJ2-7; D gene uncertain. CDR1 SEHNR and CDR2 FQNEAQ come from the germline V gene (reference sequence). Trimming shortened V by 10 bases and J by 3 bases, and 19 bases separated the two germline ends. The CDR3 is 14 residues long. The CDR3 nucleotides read TGTGCCAACTCGGGCTCGGCTGGAAGCTACGAGCAGTACTTC. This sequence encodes CANSGSAGSYEQYF.

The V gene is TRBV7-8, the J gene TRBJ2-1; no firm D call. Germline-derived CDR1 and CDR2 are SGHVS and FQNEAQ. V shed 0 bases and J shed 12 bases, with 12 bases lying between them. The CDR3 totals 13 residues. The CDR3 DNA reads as TGTGCCAGCAGCTTAGCGTACGACTCTCCGCAGTTCTTC. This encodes CASSLAYDSPQFF.

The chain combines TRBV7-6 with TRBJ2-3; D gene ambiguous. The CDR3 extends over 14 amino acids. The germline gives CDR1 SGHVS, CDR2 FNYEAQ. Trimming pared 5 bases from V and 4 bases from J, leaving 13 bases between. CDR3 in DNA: TGTGCCAGCAGCCAAAACCTGGGTGCAGATACGCAGTATTTT. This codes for CASSQNLGADTQYF.

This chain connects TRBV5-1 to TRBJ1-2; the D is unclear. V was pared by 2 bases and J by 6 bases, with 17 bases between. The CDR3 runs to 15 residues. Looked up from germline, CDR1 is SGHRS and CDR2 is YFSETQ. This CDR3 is CASSLGEIPWDGYTF. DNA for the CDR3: TGCGCCAGCAGCTTAGGCGAGATCCCCTGGGATGGCTACACCTTC.

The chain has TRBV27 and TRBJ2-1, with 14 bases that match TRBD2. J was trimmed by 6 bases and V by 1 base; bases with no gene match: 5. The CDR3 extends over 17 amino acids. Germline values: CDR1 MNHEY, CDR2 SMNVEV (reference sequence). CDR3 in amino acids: CASSLYATSGRANEQFF. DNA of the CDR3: TGTGCCAGCAGTTTATACGCGACTAGCGGGAGGGCCAATGAGCAGTTCTTC.

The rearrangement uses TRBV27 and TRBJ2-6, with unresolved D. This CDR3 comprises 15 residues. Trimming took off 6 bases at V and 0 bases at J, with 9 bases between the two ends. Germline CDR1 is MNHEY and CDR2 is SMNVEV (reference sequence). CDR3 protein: CASRAGTSGANVLTF. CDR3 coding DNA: TGTGCCAGCAGGGCAGGAACCTCTGGGGCCAACGTCCTGACTTTC.

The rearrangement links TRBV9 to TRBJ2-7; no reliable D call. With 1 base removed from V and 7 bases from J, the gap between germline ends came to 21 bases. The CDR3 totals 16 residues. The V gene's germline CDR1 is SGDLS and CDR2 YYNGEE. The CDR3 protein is CASSVKGLGGISEQYF. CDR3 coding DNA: TGTGCCAGCAGCGTAAAGGGATTAGGCGGAATTTCGGAGCAGTACTTC.

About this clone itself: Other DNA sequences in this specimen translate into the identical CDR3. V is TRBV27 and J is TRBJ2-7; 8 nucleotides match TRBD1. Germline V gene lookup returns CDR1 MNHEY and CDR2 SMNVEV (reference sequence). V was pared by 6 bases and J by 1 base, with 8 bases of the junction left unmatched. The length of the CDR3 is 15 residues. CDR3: CASSLAGGRSYEQYF. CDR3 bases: TGTGCCAGCAGCCTCGCAGGGGGCCGGTCCTACGAGCAGTACTTC.

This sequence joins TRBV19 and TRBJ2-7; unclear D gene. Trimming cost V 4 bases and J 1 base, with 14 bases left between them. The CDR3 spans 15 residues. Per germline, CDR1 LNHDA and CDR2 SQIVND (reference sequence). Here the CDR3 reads CASSTVAYGSYEQYF. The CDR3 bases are TGTGCCAGTAGTACCGTCGCGTATGGGTCCTACGAGCAGTACTTC.

The CDR3 loop reads CASSLLTGEGFYEQYF. The CDR3 DNA sequence: TGTGCCAGCAGCCTATTAACAGGGGAGGGGTTCTACGAGCAGTACTTC. V is TRBV2 and J is TRBJ2-7, with D perhaps matching TRBD1 or TRBD2 (7 bases each). CDR3 length: 16 residues. Trimming cost V 6 bases and J 3 bases, with 21 bases left between them. CDR1 and CDR2 (germline): SNHLY, FYNNEI.

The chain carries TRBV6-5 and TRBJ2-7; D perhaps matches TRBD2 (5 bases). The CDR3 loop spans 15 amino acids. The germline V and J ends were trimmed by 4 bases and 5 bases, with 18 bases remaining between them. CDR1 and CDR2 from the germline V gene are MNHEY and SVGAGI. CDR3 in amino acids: CASSSGLGAPHEQYF. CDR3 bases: TGTGCCAGCAGTTCGGGATTGGGAGCCCCTCACGAGCAGTACTTC.

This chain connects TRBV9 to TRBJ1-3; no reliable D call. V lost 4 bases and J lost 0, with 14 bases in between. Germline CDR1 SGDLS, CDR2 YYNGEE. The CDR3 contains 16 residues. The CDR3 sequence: CASSPSGRSSGNTIYF. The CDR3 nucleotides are TGTGCCAGCAGCCCCTCCGGGAGGAGCTCTGGAAACACCATATATTTT. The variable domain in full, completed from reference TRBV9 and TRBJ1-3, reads DSGVTQTPKHLITATGQRVTLRCSPRSGDLSVYWYQQSLDQGLQFLIQYYNGEERAKGNILERFSAQQFPDLHSELNLSSLELGDSALYFCASSPSGRSSGNTIYFGEGSWLTVV.

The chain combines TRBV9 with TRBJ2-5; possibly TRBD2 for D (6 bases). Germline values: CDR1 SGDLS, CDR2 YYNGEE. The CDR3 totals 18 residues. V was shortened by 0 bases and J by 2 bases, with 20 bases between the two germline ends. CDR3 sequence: CASSVATRASETQETQYF. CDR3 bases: TGTGCCAGCAGCGTAGCTACACGGGCTAGCGAAACACAAGAGACCCAGTACTTC. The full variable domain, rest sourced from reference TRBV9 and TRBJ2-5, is DSGVTQTPKHLITATGQRVTLRCSPRSGDLSVYWYQQSLDQGLQFLIQYYNGEERAKGNILERFSAQQFPDLHSELNLSSLELGDSALYFCASSVATRASETQETQYFGPGTRLLVL.